This is a list of T cell receptor beta chains from one sample in a study of identical twins. TCRdb reprocessed the 5' RACE reads with MiXCR, giving one entry per CDR3 protein. The sample gives around 650,000 distinct CDR3 sequences, 7% to 7.5% of which show up once; approximately 1.5% is in the top ten. A further study also used this sample, focusing on yellow fever vaccine responses in identical twins.

Input material: PBMCs. Every receptor here comes from a woman under 30 in good health. Both conserved end residues are part of each CDR3. Each record gives: D gene, J gene, clone size, V gene, CDR3 DNA, CDR3 protein. The D gene is left open where the match is weak. For some rows the clone size is stated as once, few or many, or as a class when expanded; others skip it.

>-|TRBJ2-5|-|TRBV19
TGTGCCAGTAGTCCCCAGACAGCTCAAGAGACCCAGTACTTC
CASSPQTAQETQYF
>-|TRBJ2-7|-|TRBV6-6
TGTGCCAGCTGTTACCCGGGGGCGTACGAGCAGTACTTC
CASCYPGAYEQYF
>TRBD2|TRBJ2-2|-|TRBV10-3
TGTGCCATCAGTGAGTCCGGGACTAGCGTGTGGGAGCTGTTTTTT
CAISESGTSVWELFF
>-|TRBJ2-1|few|TRBV11-3
TGTGCCAGCAGCCCCCCTGCGCGGGAAGAGCAGTTCTTC
CASSPPAREEQFF
>TRBD1|TRBJ1-1|many|TRBV4-1
TGCGCCAGCAGCCTGGGACAGGAGGTTGGAGCTTTCTTT
CASSLGQEVGAFF
>-|TRBJ2-1|many|TRBV29-1
TGCAGCGTAGTACTAACAGGGAGGAATGAGCAGTTCTTC
CSVVLTGRNEQFF
>-|TRBJ1-1|few|TRBV20-1
TGCAGTGCTAGTTCGGGGAACACTGAAGCTTTCTTT
CSASSGNTEAFF
>TRBD1|TRBJ1-5|-|TRBV20-1
TGCAGTGCTACCAGGACAGGCTACAGCAATCAGCCCCAGCATTTT
CSATRTGYSNQPQHF
>TRBD2|TRBJ2-2|many|TRBV20-1
TGCAGTGCTAAGAAGACTAGCGGGAACACCGGGGAGCTGTTTTTT
CSAKKTSGNTGELFF
>TRBD1|TRBJ1-3|few|TRBV4-1
TGCGCCAGCAGCCATGCCCGGGACAGCTCTGGAAACACCATATATTTT
CASSHARDSSGNTIYF
>-|TRBJ2-2|-|TRBV12-3/TRBV12-4
TGTGCCAGCAGTTTGCTGGAACAGGAAACGAACACCGGGGAGCTGTTTTTT
CASSLLEQETNTGELFF
>-|TRBJ1-1|-|TRBV11-2
TGTGCCAGCAGCTTCCTGACAGGAAACACTGAAGCTTTCTTT
CASSFLTGNTEAFF
>TRBD2|TRBJ2-7|few|TRBV20-1
TGCAGTGCACCGACTAGCGGGATGCAGAACGAGCAGTACTTC
CSAPTSGMQNEQYF
>TRBD2|TRBJ2-5|many|TRBV5-1
TGCGCCAGCTGCCTCGGGACTAGCGGCCAAGAGACCCAGTACTTC
CASCLGTSGQETQYF
>-|TRBJ1-1|many|TRBV29-1
TGCAGCGTTGAAGACAGGGCCCCCTTCACTGAAGCTTTCTTT
CSVEDRAPFTEAFF
>TRBD2|TRBJ2-7|-|TRBV20-1
TGCAGTGCTAGAGATATTCGCGGGAGGGCTTACGAGCAGTACTTC
CSARDIRGRAYEQYF
>TRBD1|TRBJ2-1|-|TRBV6-1
TGTGCCAGCAGCTCAATGGCCGGGACAGGGGGCGCGATTGAGCAGTTCTTC
CASSSMAGTGGAIEQFF
>-|TRBJ2-2|-|TRBV5-1
TGCGCCAGCAGCTTGGCCATGAGGCCCGGTAACACCGGGGAGCTGTTTTTT
CASSLAMRPGNTGELFF
>TRBD2|TRBJ2-1|many|TRBV5-1
TGTGCCAGCAGCAGTGGGACTAGCGGCTACAATGAGCAGTTCTTC
CASSSGTSGYNEQFF
>-|TRBJ2-3|many|TRBV4-1
TGCGCCAGCAGTCAACTAGGGGGGCCCGATACGCAGTATTTT
CASSQLGGPDTQYF
>-|TRBJ2-2|many|TRBV12-3/TRBV12-4
TGTGCCAGCAGCTCGCGGGGGCGGGAGATTATCGGGGAGCTGTTTTTT
CASSSRGREIIGELFF
>TRBD1|TRBJ2-7|-|TRBV6-5
TGTGCCAGCAGTTACGGGGACAGGTTCTCCTACGAGCAGTACTTC
CASSYGDRFSYEQYF
>TRBD2|TRBJ2-7|many|TRBV3-1
TGTGCCAGCAGCCAAGGGGGACTAGCGGGACAACAATCCTACGAGCAGTACTTC
CASSQGGLAGQQSYEQYF
>TRBD2|TRBJ2-2|few|TRBV18
TGTGCCAGCTTACCAGGACTAGCGGGCACCGGGGAGCTGTTTTTT
CASLPGLAGTGELFF
>-|TRBJ2-1|-|TRBV24-1
TGTGCCACCAGTGACCCGGGGACTCTCAATGAGCAGTTCTTC
CATSDPGTLNEQFF
>-|TRBJ2-1|few|TRBV2
TGTGCCACAAAGGAGGGCAGGATATACAATGAGCAGTTCTTC
CATKEGRIYNEQFF
>-|TRBJ2-1|many|TRBV20-1
TGCAGTGCTAGAGAGGTTTTCGAGACCCTGACTAATGAGCAGTTCTTC
CSAREVFETLTNEQFF
>-|TRBJ2-3|many|TRBV6-5
TGTGCCAGCAGTAACCGGGACAACACAGATACGCAGTATTTT
CASSNRDNTDTQYF
>-|TRBJ2-6|few|TRBV6-1
TGTGCCAGCAGTGTGTGGAGCTCTGGGGCCAACGTCCTGACTTTC
CASSVWSSGANVLTF
>-|TRBJ2-3|-|TRBV20-1
TGCAGTGCTAGAGTTTATCCCGATACGCAGTATTTT
CSARVYPDTQYF
>-|TRBJ1-4|-|TRBV12-3/TRBV12-4
TGTGCCAGCCTTCCTAGGGGGTATGGGGAAAAACTGTTTTTT
CASLPRGYGEKLFF
>-|TRBJ2-7|-|TRBV19
TGTGCCAGTCATGACAGCTCCTACGAGCAGTACTTC
CASHDSSYEQYF
>-|TRBJ1-6|-|TRBV28
TGTGCCAGCAGCTCTGGGAGGGACGGAAGCTCCTATAATTCACCCCTCCACTTT
CASSSGRDGSSYNSPLHF
>-|TRBJ2-3|-|TRBV7-6
TGTGCCAGCAGCTTAGGGGCGGAGATCACAGATACGCAGTATTTT
CASSLGAEITDTQYF
>TRBD1|TRBJ2-5|few|TRBV4-1
TGCGCCAGCAGCCCTCGGACAGGGAGGCGGGAAGAGACCCAGTACTTC
CASSPRTGRREETQYF
>-|TRBJ2-6|few|TRBV11-1
TGTGCCAGCAGCATGTCCCCGGCTCCCCTCTCCGGGGCCAACATCCTGACTTTC
CASSMSPAPLSGANILTF
>-|TRBJ1-6|-|TRBV12-3/TRBV12-4
TGTGCCACCAAGGGGGTATTCAATTCACCCCTCCACTTT
CATKGVFNSPLHF
>TRBD1|TRBJ2-5|many|TRBV12-3/TRBV12-4
TGTGCCAGCAGTTTAGGTGGGACAGGGAGTGTTCGAGGAGAGACCCAGTACTTC
CASSLGGTGSVRGETQYF
>TRBD2|TRBJ2-3|few|TRBV29-1
TGCAGCGTTGATGGTGCGCCGGGACTAGCAACATGGAATACGCAGTATTTT
CSVDGAPGLATWNTQYF
>-|TRBJ2-1|-|TRBV12-3/TRBV12-4
TGTGCCAGCAGTTTACGGTCGGGGGACTACAATGAGCAGTTCTTC
CASSLRSGDYNEQFF
>TRBD2|TRBJ2-1|many|TRBV3-1
TGTGCCAGCAGCCAAGATGGACTAGCGGTTGGGAATGAGCAGTTCTTC
CASSQDGLAVGNEQFF
>TRBD2|TRBJ2-5|-|TRBV28
TGTGCCAGCAGGGTCAGGACTAGCGGAGAGACCCAGTACTTC
CASRVRTSGETQYF
>-|TRBJ2-2|few|TRBV20-1
TGCAGTGCCAGTATACAGGGATTATCGAACACCGGGGAGCTGTTTTTT
CSASIQGLSNTGELFF
>-|TRBJ2-7|few|TRBV28
TGTGCCAGCAGTTTTGGGTCTGAATTTTCCTACGAGCAGTACTTC
CASSFGSEFSYEQYF
>TRBD1|TRBJ2-2|many|TRBV5-1
TGCGCCAGCAGCGTACAGGGGCTTGACACCGGGGAGCTGTTTTTT
CASSVQGLDTGELFF
>-|TRBJ2-7|few|TRBV11-3
TGTGCCAGCAGCGGACAGGTGGGGGGTAGGAGCTCCTACGAGCAGTACTTC
CASSGQVGGRSSYEQYF
>TRBD1|TRBJ1-1|few|TRBV7-3
TGTGCCAGCAGCCAAGGACAGGGTAGTTCTGAAGCTTTCTTT
CASSQGQGSSEAFF
>-|TRBJ1-6|many|TRBV28
TGTGCCAGCAGAACCAGAACAGGGACACTTGATTCACCCCTCCACTTT
CASRTRTGTLDSPLHF
>-|TRBJ1-5|few|TRBV12-3/TRBV12-4
TGTGCCAGCAGTTTAGCGAAGTCAAATCAGCCCCAGCATTTT
CASSLAKSNQPQHF
>-|TRBJ1-5|many|TRBV16
TGTGCCAGCAGCCAATTGGCAGGGTGGCAGCCCCAGCATTTT
CASSQLAGWQPQHF
>TRBD1|TRBJ2-5|few|TRBV20-1
TGCAGTGCTAAGACAGGGTCCCAAGAGACCCAGTACTTC
CSAKTGSQETQYF
>TRBD1|TRBJ2-1|many|TRBV5-1
TGCGCCAGCTCCGGGACAGGGACCTACAATGAGCAGTTCTTC
CASSGTGTYNEQFF
>TRBD2|TRBJ2-1|many|TRBV4-1
TGCGCCAGCAGCCAAGACTATGTACTAGCGGGAGGAAACAATGAGCAGTTCTTC
CASSQDYVLAGGNNEQFF
>TRBD1|TRBJ2-4|few|TRBV7-9
TGTGCCAGCAGCTACGACAGGGGGAACATTCAGTACTTC
CASSYDRGNIQYF
>-|TRBJ1-5|-|TRBV12-3/TRBV12-4
TGTGCCAGCAGCCCAGGGCCCCAGGCCCAGCATTTT
CASSPGPQAQHF
>-|TRBJ2-3|many|TRBV12-3/TRBV12-4
TGTGCCAGCAGTTTACAGGGCCTGGGGACGCAGTATTTT
CASSLQGLGTQYF
>TRBD1|TRBJ1-2|few|TRBV20-1
TGCAGTGCTAGACCTGGGACAGGACTCGGGTATGGCTACACCTTC
CSARPGTGLGYGYTF
>-|TRBJ2-1|-|TRBV7-9
TGTGCCAGCAACCCCCACAATGAGCAGTTCTTC
CASNPHNEQFF
>TRBD2|TRBJ2-1|few|TRBV2
TGTGCCAGCAGGGCGAGACTAGCGGCCACCAAACCGAATGAGCAGTTCTTC
CASRARLAATKPNEQFF